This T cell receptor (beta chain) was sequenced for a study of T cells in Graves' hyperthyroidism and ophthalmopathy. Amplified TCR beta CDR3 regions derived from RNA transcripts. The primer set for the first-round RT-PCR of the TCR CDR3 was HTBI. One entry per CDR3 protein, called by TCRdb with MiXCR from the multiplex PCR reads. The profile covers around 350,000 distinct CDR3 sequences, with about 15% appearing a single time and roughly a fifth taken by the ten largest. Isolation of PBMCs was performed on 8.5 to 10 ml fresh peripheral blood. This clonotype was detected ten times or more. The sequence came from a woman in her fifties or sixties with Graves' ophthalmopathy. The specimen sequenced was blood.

The CDR3 loop is CASSPLMGQETQYF. The CDR3 DNA reads TGTGCCAGCAGTCCTCTAATGGGTCAAGAGACCCAGTACTTC. The chain couples TRBV27 to TRBJ2-5, with D hard to call. This CDR3 contains 14 residues. The germline V and J ends were trimmed by 5 bases and 2 bases, with 12 bases remaining between them. The germline CDR1 and CDR2 sequences are MNHEY and SMNVEV (reference sequence).